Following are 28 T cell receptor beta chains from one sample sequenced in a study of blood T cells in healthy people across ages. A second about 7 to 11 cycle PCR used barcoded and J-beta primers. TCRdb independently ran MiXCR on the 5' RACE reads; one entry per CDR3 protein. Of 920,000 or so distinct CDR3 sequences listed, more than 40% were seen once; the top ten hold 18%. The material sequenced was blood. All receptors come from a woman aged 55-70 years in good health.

The CDR3: CASSQDGQGSSPQHF. The CDR3 DNA reads TGCGCCAGCAGCCAAGACGGACAGGGCTCCTCGCCCCAGCATTTT. V is TRBV4-1 and J is TRBJ1-5, with TRBD1 matching 8 bases. This CDR3 region has 15 residues. The germline CDR1 and CDR2 sequences are MGHRA and YSYEKL. Trimming took 0 bases from V and 9 from J; bases not matched to a gene: 7.

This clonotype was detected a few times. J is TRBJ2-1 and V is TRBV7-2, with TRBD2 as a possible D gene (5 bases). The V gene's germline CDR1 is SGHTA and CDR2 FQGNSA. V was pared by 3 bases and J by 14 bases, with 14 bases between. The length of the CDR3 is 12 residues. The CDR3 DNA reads TGTGCCAGCAGCTTTCGGATATCCGGGGAGTTCTTC. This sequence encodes CASSFRISGEFF. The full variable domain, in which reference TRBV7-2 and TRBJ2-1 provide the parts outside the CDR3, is GAGVSQSPSNKVTEKGKDVELRCDPISGHTALYWYRQSLGQGLEFLIYFQGNSAPDKSGLPSDRFSAERTGGSVSTLTIQRTQQEDSAVYLCASSFRISGEFFGPGTRLTVL.

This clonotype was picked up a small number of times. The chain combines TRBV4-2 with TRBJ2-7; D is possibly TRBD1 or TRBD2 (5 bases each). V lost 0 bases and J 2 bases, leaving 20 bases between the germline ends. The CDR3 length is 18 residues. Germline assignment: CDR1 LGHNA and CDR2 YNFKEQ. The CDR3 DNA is TGTGCCAGCAGCCAAGATGGTTTGGGTGAGGGGCCTACCTACGAGCAGTACTTC. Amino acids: CASSQDGLGEGPTYEQYF.

The CDR3 protein is CASSQQQVTYEQYF. CDR3 bases: TGTGCCAGCAGCCAGCAACAGGTTACCTACGAGCAGTACTTC. The V gene is TRBV3-1, the J gene TRBJ2-7; possibly TRBD1 for D (5 bases). The CDR3 extends over 14 amino acids. The germline gives CDR1 LGHDT, CDR2 YNNKEL (reference sequence). V dropped 3 bases and J dropped 2 bases, with 11 bases sitting between them.

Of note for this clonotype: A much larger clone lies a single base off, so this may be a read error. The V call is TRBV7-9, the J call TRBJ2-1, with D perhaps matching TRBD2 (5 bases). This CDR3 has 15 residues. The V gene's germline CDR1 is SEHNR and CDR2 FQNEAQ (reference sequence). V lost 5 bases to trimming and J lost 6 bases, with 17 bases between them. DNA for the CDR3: TGTGCCAGCAGCGCGTGGGTAGCGTCGTCCAATGAGCAGTTCTTC. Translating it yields CASSAWVASSNEQFF.

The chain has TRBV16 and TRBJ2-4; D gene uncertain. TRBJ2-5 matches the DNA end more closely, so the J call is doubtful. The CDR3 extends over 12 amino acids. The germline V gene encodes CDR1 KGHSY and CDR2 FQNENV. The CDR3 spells CASSIGRETQYF. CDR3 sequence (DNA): TGTGCCAGCAGCATTGGAAGAGAGACCCAGTACTTC.

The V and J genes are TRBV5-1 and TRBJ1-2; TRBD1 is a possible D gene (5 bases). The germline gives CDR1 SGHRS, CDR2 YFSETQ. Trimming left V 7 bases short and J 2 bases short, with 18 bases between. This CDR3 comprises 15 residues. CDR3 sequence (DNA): TGCGCCAGCGGAGAGACAGCCAAATTAAACTATGGCTACACCTTC. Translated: CASGETAKLNYGYTF.

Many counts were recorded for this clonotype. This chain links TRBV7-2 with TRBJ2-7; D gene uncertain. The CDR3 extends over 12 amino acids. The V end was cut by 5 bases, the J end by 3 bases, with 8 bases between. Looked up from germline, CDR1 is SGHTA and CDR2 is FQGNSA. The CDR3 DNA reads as TGTGCCAGCAGCGCCTGGGGCTACGAGCAGTACTTC. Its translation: CASSAWGYEQYF.

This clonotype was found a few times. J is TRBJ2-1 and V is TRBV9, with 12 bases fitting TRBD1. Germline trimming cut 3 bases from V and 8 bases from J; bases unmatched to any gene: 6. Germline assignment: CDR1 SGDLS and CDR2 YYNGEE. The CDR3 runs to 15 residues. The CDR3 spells CASSASGQGAHEQFF. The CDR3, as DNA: TGTGCCAGCAGCGCCTCGGGACAGGGGGCGCATGAGCAGTTCTTC.

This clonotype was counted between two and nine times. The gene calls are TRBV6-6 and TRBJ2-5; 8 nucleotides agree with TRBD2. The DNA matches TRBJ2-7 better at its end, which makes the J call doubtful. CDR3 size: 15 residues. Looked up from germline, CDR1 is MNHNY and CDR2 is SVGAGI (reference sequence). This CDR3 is CASIAAGEPTYEQYF. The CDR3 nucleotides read TGTGCCAGCATTGCAGCGGGAGAACCGACCTACGAGCAGTACTTC.

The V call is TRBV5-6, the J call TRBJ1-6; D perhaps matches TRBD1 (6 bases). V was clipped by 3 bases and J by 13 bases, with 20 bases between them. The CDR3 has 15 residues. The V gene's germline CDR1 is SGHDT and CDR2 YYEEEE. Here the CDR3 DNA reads TGTGCCAGCAGCTCTCGGGGGCCACCGGGGGGGCCCCTCCACTTT. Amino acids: CASSSRGPPGGPLHF.

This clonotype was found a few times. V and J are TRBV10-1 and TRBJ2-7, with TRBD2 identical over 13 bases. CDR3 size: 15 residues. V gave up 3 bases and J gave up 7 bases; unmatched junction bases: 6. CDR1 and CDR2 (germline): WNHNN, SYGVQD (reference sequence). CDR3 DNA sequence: TGCGCCAGCAGTGAACTAGCGGGAGGGTTCGATGAGCAGTACTTC. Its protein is CASSELAGGFDEQYF.

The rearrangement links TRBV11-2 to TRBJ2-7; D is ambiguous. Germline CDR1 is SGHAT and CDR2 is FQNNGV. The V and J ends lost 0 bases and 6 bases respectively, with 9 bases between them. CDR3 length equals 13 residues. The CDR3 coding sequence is TGTGCCAGCAGCTTAGATCTGACAACCGAGCAGTACTTC. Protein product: CASSLDLTTEQYF.

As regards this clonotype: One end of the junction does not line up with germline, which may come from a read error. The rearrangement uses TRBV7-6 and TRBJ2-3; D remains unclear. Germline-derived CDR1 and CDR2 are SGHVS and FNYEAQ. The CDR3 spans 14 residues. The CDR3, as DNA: TGTGCCGGCAGCTCGTGGACCCTCACAGATACGCAGTATTTT. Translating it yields CAGSSWTLTDTQYF.

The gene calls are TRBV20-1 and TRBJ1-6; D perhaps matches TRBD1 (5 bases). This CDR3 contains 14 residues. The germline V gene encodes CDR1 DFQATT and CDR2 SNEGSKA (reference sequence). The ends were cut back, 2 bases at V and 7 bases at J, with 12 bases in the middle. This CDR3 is CSARNEGSNSPLHF. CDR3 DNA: TGCAGTGCTAGAAACGAGGGGTCCAATTCACCCCTCCACTTT.

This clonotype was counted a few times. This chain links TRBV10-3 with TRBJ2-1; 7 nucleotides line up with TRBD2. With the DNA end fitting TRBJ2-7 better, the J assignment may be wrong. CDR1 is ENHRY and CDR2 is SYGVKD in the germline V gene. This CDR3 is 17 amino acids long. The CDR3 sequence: CAISEGQRDGSYNEQYF. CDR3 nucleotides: TGTGCCATCAGTGAAGGTCAGCGGGATGGATCCTACAATGAGCAGTACTTC.

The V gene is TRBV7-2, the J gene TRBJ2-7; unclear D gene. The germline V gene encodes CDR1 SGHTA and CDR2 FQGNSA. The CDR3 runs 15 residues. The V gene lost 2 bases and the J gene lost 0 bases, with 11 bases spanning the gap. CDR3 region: CASSLTFKSSYEQYF. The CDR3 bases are TGTGCCAGCAGCTTAACTTTCAAGAGCTCCTACGAGCAGTACTTC.

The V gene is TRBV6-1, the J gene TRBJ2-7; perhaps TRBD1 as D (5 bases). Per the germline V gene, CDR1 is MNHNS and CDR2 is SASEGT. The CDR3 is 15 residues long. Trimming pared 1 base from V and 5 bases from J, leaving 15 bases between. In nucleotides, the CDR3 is TGTGCCAGCAGTGAAGAGGTGGTTCCCAGGGACGAGCAGTACTTC. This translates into CASSEEVVPRDEQYF.

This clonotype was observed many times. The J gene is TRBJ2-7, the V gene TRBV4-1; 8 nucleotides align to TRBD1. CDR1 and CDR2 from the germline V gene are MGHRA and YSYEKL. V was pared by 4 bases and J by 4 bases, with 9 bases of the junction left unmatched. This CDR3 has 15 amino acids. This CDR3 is CASSLETGGFYEQYF. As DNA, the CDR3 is TGCGCCAGCAGCCTCGAAACAGGGGGGTTTTACGAGCAGTACTTC.

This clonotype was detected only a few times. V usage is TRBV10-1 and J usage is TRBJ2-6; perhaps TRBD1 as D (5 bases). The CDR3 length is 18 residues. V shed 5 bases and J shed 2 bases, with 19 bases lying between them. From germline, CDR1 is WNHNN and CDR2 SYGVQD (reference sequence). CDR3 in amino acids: CASSPGFSSGAGANVLTF. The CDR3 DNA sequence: TGCGCCAGCAGTCCAGGGTTCTCCTCTGGGGCTGGGGCCAACGTCCTGACTTTC.

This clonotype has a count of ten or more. CDR3 coding DNA: TGTGCCATCAGTAATCTAGCCGAGACCTACGAGCAGTACTTC. Translation: CAISNLAETYEQYF. This chain connects TRBV10-3 to TRBJ2-7; possibly TRBD2 for D (5 bases). The CDR3 length is 14 residues. The V gene's germline CDR1 is ENHRY and CDR2 SYGVKD. The V and J ends lost 5 bases and 2 bases respectively, with 13 bases between them.

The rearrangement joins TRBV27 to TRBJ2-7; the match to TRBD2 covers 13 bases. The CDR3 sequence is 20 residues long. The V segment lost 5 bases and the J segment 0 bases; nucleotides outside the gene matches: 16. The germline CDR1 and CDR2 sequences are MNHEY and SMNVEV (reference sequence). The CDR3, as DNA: TGTGCCAGCAGTCCCCGACTAGCGGGAGGTCGGAGGGTGGTCTCCTACGAGCAGTACTTC. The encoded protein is CASSPRLAGGRRVVSYEQYF.

The CDR3 loop reads CASSPTGSRYEQYF. In DNA form, the CDR3 reads TGTGCCAGCAGCCCGACAGGTTCTCGGTACGAGCAGTACTTC. The chain employs TRBV3-1 and TRBJ2-7, with a weak D call TRBD1 (6 bases). V gave up 4 bases and J gave up 4 bases, with 14 bases separating them. Germline loops: CDR1 LGHDT, CDR2 YNNKEL (reference sequence). The CDR3 is 14 amino acids.

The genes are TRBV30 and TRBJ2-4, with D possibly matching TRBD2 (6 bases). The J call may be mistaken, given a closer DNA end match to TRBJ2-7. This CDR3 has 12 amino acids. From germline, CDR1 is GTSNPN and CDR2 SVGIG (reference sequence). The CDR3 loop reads CAWAAGTYEQYF. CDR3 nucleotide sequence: TGTGCCTGGGCGGCGGGGACGTACGAGCAGTACTTC.

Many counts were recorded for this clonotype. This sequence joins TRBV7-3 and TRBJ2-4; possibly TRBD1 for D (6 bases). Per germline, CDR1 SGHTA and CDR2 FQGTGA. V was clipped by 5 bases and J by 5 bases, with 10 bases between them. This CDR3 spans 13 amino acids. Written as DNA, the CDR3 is TGTGCCAGCAGCAAACAGGGCCAAAACATTCAGTACTTC. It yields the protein CASSKQGQNIQYF.

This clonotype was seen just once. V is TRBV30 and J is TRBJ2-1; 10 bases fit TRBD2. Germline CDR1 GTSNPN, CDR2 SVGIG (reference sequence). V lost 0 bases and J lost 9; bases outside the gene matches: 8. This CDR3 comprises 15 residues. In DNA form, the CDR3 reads TGTGCCTGGAGTGTAGTCCAGCGGGAGGGCGGTGAGCAGTTCTTC. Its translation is CAWSVVQREGGEQFF.

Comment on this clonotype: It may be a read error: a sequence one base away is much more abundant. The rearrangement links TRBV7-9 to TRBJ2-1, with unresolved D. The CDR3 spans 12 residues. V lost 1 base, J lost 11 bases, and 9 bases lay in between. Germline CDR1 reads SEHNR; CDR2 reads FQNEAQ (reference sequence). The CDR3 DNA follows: TGTGCCAGCAGCTTAGTCCTGGGTAAGCAGTTCTTC. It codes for CASSLVLGKQFF.

In DNA form, the CDR3 reads TGTGCCAGCAAGGCCAGTAGCTCCTACAATGAGCAGTTCTTC. Amino acids: CASKASSSYNEQFF. The chain is built from TRBV6-5 and TRBJ2-1; D is ambiguous. CDR3 length: 14 residues. Germline CDR1 and CDR2: MNHEY and SVGAGI. V was clipped by 7 bases and J by 0 bases, with 10 bases between them.